This T cell receptor (beta chain) is from a study of cytomegalovirus exposure and HLA in healthy donors. Study at large: Samples from HLA-typed donors yielded about 85 million unique TCRs in an early data release. Study conclusions and caveats: In a later analysis, V- and J-gene trimming of beta chains associated with a DCLRE1C missense variant, replicated independently. Cytomegalovirus association was listed for about 160 TCR beta chains. Earlier analysis looked at TCR beta V segments, and most were productive about 90% or about 30% of the time.

Regarding this clone: The antigen is not known. The identical CDR3 is also encoded by other nucleotide sequences in the sample.

After removal of 2 bases from V and 1 base from J, the junction contained 1 base not matched to a gene. Germline V gene lookup returns CDR1 SEHNR and CDR2 FQNEAQ (reference sequence). This CDR3 is built from 14 residues. The primer mix had 60 Vbeta and 13 Jbeta primers. TCRdb keeps only in-frame clones here, not all; method: immunoSEQ multiplex PCR. The sample lists about 130,000 clones, roughly 60% occurring once. The source is a woman aged 40 to 55 in good health and CMV-seronegative. The source material was PBMCs. This chain uses TRBV7-9 with TRBJ1-1; TRBD1 aligns across 7 bases. CDR3 amino acids: CASSLRGQNTEAFF. In nucleotides, the CDR3 is TGTGCCAGCAGCTTAAGGGGGCAGAACACTGAAGCTTTCTTT.